The 32 T cell receptor beta chains in this list originate from one sample, sequenced in a study of early T cells in non-severe SARS-CoV-2 infection. TCRdb re-called the 5' RACE reads through MiXCR, storing one row per CDR3 protein. The data show roughly 80,000 distinct CDR3 sequences, with roughly 12% seen just once and around 12% held by the top ten. The sample in question was whole blood, obtained at baseline. All receptors come from an adult who was a healthcare worker with PCR-confirmed SARS-CoV-2 infection or an uninfected control (not recorded which).

This clonotype occurred a few times. V is TRBV6-2 or TRBV6-3 and J is TRBJ2-1; TRBD2 matches 9 bases. The CDR3 covers 16 residues. Germline-derived CDR1 and CDR2 are MNHEY and SVGEGT. V shed 6 bases, J shed 0 bases, and the junction held 6 bases outside the gene matches. CDR3 bases: TGTGCCAGCAGACCTAGCGGGGCAAGCTCCTACAATGAGCAGTTCTTC. Protein: CASRPSGASSYNEQFF.

This chain uses TRBV20-1 with TRBJ2-5; weak D call: TRBD1 (6 bases). This CDR3 is built from 15 residues. The V end lost 0 bases, the J end lost 5 bases, and 16 bases lay between the germline ends. Germline lookup yields CDR1 DFQATT and CDR2 SNEGSKA (reference sequence). This chain's CDR3 is CSARDTDRTSETQYF. CDR3 DNA: TGCAGTGCTAGAGACACCGACAGGACCAGTGAGACCCAGTACTTC.

This clonotype was seen repeatedly, ten times or more. This chain links TRBV5-1 with TRBJ2-1; tentatively, D is TRBD1 or TRBD2 (5 bases each). Germline assignment: CDR1 SGHRS and CDR2 YFSETQ. The V end was cut by 3 bases, the J end by 9 bases, with 22 bases between. The length of the CDR3 is 16 residues. CDR3 loop: CASSSSPGPLGGEQFF. The CDR3, as DNA: TGCGCCAGCAGCTCTTCCCCGGGGCCTCTTGGGGGTGAGCAGTTCTTC.

This clonotype was recorded a few times. The chain is built from TRBV7-8 and TRBJ2-5; D is unclear. Germline V lookup: CDR1 SGHVS, CDR2 FQNEAQ. Trimming removed 5 bases from V and 2 bases from J, with 6 bases in between. The CDR3 covers 12 residues. For the CDR3, the DNA is TGTGCCAGCAGCGGGATTCAAGAGACCCAGTACTTC. Its protein product is CASSGIQETQYF.

This clonotype was seen repeatedly, ten times or more. The V and J genes are TRBV5-1 and TRBJ2-5; no clear D gene. Trimming shortened V by 5 bases and J by 5 bases, and 13 bases separated the two germline ends. Germline V gene lookup returns CDR1 SGHRS and CDR2 YFSETQ. The CDR3 has 13 residues. Here the CDR3 reads CASRGDVGETQYF. DNA of the CDR3: TGCGCCAGCAGAGGCGACGTTGGCGAGACCCAGTACTTC.

This clonotype was recorded a few times. J is TRBJ2-2 and V is TRBV7-7, with TRBD1 matching over 9 bases. V shed 8 bases and J 6 bases; nucleotides not matched to a gene: 7. This CDR3 comprises 14 residues. Germline V gene lookup returns CDR1 SSHAT and CDR2 FNYEAQ (reference sequence). CDR3 sequence: CASSQQGAAGELFF. Written as DNA, the CDR3 is TGTGCCAGCTCGCAACAGGGGGCAGCCGGGGAGCTGTTTTTT.

This clonotype occurred many times. The J gene is TRBJ2-3, the V gene TRBV7-3; no clear D gene. Looked up from germline, CDR1 is SGHTA and CDR2 is FQGTGA. The length of the CDR3 is 14 residues. V lost 5 bases, J lost 2 bases, and 11 bases lay in between. For the CDR3, the DNA is TGTGCCAGCAGCCACGACGGATCCACAGATACGCAGTATTTT. It yields the protein CASSHDGSTDTQYF.

The CDR3 here is CASSPRGNYEQYF. CDR3 coding DNA: TGTGCCAGCAGCCCCCGGGGGAACTACGAGCAGTACTTC. This sequence joins TRBV6-5 and TRBJ2-7; weak D call: TRBD2 (6 bases). This CDR3 is built from 13 residues. Trimming removed 6 bases from V and 3 bases from J, with 12 bases in between. CDR1 and CDR2 from the germline V gene are MNHEY and SVGAGI.

V and J are TRBV12-3 or TRBV12-4 and TRBJ1-1, with D unclear. V lost 2 bases and J lost 10, with 14 bases in between. This CDR3 is built from 13 residues. CDR3 DNA: TGTGCCAGCAGTTTACCAAACACCGGCGGAGCTTTCTTT. It is translated as CASSLPNTGGAFF.

This clonotype was found a few times. The chain recombines TRBV20-1 with TRBJ2-7; TRBD1 matches 9 bases. CDR3 size: 14 residues. Germline V gene lookup returns CDR1 DFQATT and CDR2 SNEGSKA (reference sequence). V dropped 3 bases and J dropped 4; count of bases not matched to a gene: 7. The CDR3 nucleotides are TGCAGTGCTAGGGGCGGGACAGGGAATTACGAGCAGTACTTC. As protein: CSARGGTGNYEQYF.

The V and J genes are TRBV5-1 and TRBJ2-3, with D perhaps being TRBD1 or TRBD2 (5 bases each). CDR1 is SGHRS, CDR2 YFSETQ, per germline. V lost 4 bases and J lost 4, with 25 bases in between. This CDR3 has 18 amino acids. In DNA form, the CDR3 reads TGCGCCAGCAGCCTACTACCTGGGACGGCAGAGGTCCCAGATACGCAGTATTTT. Protein sequence: CASSLLPGTAEVPDTQYF.

The chain carries TRBV6-2 or TRBV6-3 and TRBJ2-7; D unclear. With 2 bases removed from V and 2 bases from J, the gap between germline ends came to 4 bases. Per the germline V gene, CDR1 is MNHEY and CDR2 is SVGEGT. The CDR3 has 12 residues. CDR3 region: CASSYPPYEQYF. The CDR3 DNA follows: TGTGCCAGCAGTTACCCCCCCTACGAGCAGTACTTC.

The sample holds a few counts of this clonotype. The chain has TRBV23-1 and TRBJ1-1; weak D call: TRBD1 (6 bases). TRBV23-1 is labeled an ORF, and its function is uncertain. The CDR3 covers 18 residues. V was clipped by 3 bases and J by 1 base, with 21 bases between them. In DNA, the CDR3 is TGCGCCAGCAGTCAGACCACTACAGACAGGAATTCGAACACTGAAGCTTTCTTT. It specifies CASSQTTTDRNSNTEAFF.

This clonotype was seen many times. This chain connects TRBV18 to TRBJ2-7; D not certain. The V gene lost 1 base and the J gene lost 5 bases, with 12 bases spanning the gap. Germline V gene data show CDR1 as KGHSH and CDR2 as LQKENI. This CDR3 has 14 residues. This chain's CDR3 is CASSPQGYLHEQYF. The CDR3 DNA reads as TGTGCCAGCTCACCACAGGGCTACCTCCACGAGCAGTACTTC.

This clonotype appeared a few times. The chain uses TRBV4-1 and TRBJ1-2; 7 bases are shared with TRBD1. This CDR3 contains 13 residues. The V gene's germline CDR1 is MGHRA and CDR2 YSYEKL. V was clipped by 4 bases and J by 7 bases; unmatched bases: 6. CDR3 amino acids: CASSLLQGLGYTF. Here the CDR3 DNA reads TGCGCCAGCAGCCTACTACAGGGGCTTGGCTACACCTTC.

In this sample, this clonotype turned up a few times. The chain joins TRBV7-2 to TRBJ1-2; D ambiguous. The length of the CDR3 is 12 residues. CDR1 is SGHTA, CDR2 FQGNSA, per germline. V was shortened by 0 bases and J by 4 bases, with 3 bases between the two germline ends. As DNA, the CDR3 is TGTGCCAGCAGCTTAGCCAGCTATGGCTACACCTTC. It yields the protein CASSLASYGYTF.

This clonotype was observed at least ten times. The rearrangement links TRBV10-3 to TRBJ1-2; a possible D gene is TRBD1 (6 bases). This CDR3 is built from 14 residues. V gave up 0 bases and J gave up 7 bases, with 12 bases separating them. Germline-derived CDR1 and CDR2 are ENHRY and SYGVKD. The CDR3 DNA sequence: TGTGCCATCAGTGAGTCAGGGCAGGGGACTGGCTACACCTTC. Protein product: CAISESGQGTGYTF.

At least ten counts were recorded for this clonotype. V and J are TRBV19 and TRBJ2-4, with a tentative D call TRBD2 (6 bases). The CDR3 sequence is 15 residues long. Trimming left V 5 bases short and J 5 bases short, with 16 bases between. CDR1 LNHDA and CDR2 SQIVND come from the germline V gene (reference sequence). The CDR3 loop is CASSWYGRGENIQYF. CDR3 nucleotide sequence: TGTGCCAGTAGTTGGTACGGGCGGGGCGAAAACATTCAGTACTTC.

The rearrangement uses TRBV20-1 and TRBJ2-4; TRBD2 matches at 15 bases. CDR1 is DFQATT, CDR2 SNEGSKA, per germline (reference sequence). Unmatched junction bases numbered 6, after V lost 3 bases and J lost 0 bases. CDR3 length equals 18 residues. The DNA of the CDR3 is TGCAGTGCTAGTGGGACTAGCGGGGGGAAGATAGCCAAAAACATTCAGTACTTC. This gives the protein CSASGTSGGKIAKNIQYF.

This clonotype occurred a few times. The chain links TRBV30 to TRBJ2-3; D unclear. The CDR3 runs 12 residues. Germline loops: CDR1 GTSNPN, CDR2 SVGIG (reference sequence). Deletions cut 3 bases from V and 6 bases from J, with 10 bases between. The CDR3 sequence is CAWSPNRDTQYF. In DNA, the CDR3 is TGTGCCTGGAGCCCCAACCGGGATACGCAGTATTTT.

The rearrangement joins TRBV4-2 to TRBJ2-1; a possible D gene is TRBD2 (6 bases). Per the germline V gene, CDR1 is LGHNA and CDR2 is YNFKEQ. The CDR3 consists of 17 residues. V gave up 0 bases and J gave up 0 bases, with 12 bases separating them. The CDR3 bases are TGTGCCAGCAGCCAAGATAGGATCGGGGGCTCCTACAATGAGCAGTTCTTC. This encodes CASSQDRIGGSYNEQFF.

As to this clonotype: No conserved phenylalanine or tryptophan is present at the end of the CDR3, so a read error is the likely explanation. It is unclear where the CDR3 begins or ends on the DNA, so no DNA is shown, and the CDR3 is as TCRdb lists it. The chain joins TRBV28 to TRBJ2-7; TRBD1 reflects the table's D call only, with no check against the DNA. CDR1 and CDR2 (germline): MDHEN, SYDVKM. With termini counted, the CDR3 has 11 amino acids. This chain's CDR3 is CASASPGATFL.

The sample holds a few counts of this clonotype. The chain links TRBV11-2 to TRBJ2-1; TRBD1 matches at 10 bases. Looked up from germline, CDR1 is SGHAT and CDR2 is FQNNGV. This CDR3 region has 14 residues. V shed 11 bases and J 4 bases; nucleotides not matched to a gene: 8. The CDR3 is CAARRDRGYNEQFF. CDR3 nucleotides: TGTGCCGCACGAAGGGACAGGGGATACAATGAGCAGTTCTTC.

The chain recombines TRBV4-3 with TRBJ2-7, with 11 positions matching TRBD2. The CDR3 consists of 16 residues. Trimming took 1 base from V and 2 from J; bases not matched to a gene: 4. Germline lookup yields CDR1 LGHNA and CDR2 YSLEER. In DNA, the CDR3 is TGCGCCAGCAGCCAAGGGGGGACTAGCGGCGCCTACGAGCAGTACTTC. Its translation: CASSQGGTSGAYEQYF.

The rearrangement uses TRBV12-3 or TRBV12-4 and TRBJ1-5, with unresolved D. This CDR3 is 13 amino acids long. V lost 1 base to trimming and J lost 8 bases, with 9 bases between them. Here the CDR3 reads CASSLGPVEPQHF. The CDR3 DNA reads TGTGCCAGCAGTTTAGGACCCGTGGAGCCCCAGCATTTT.

The CDR3 loop reads CSVERQGGNEQFF. CDR3 coding DNA: TGCAGCGTTGAGCGGCAGGGGGGCAATGAGCAGTTCTTC. The chain combines TRBV29-1 with TRBJ2-1, with a possible D match to TRBD1 (7 bases). The V gene lost 3 bases and the J gene lost 6 bases, with 12 bases spanning the gap. There are 13 residues in the CDR3. The germline V gene has CDR1 SQVTM and CDR2 ANQGSEA.

This clonotype has at least ten counts. The V call is TRBV29-1, the J call TRBJ2-3; D might be TRBD1 (6 bases). The CDR3 has 15 amino acids. Germline CDR1 SQVTM, CDR2 ANQGSEA. V lost 0 bases, J lost 3 bases, and 13 bases lay in between. The CDR3 DNA is TGCAGCGTTGAAGATCGGAGGCAGGGGACAGATACGCAGTATTTT. This translates into CSVEDRRQGTDTQYF.

This clonotype has at least ten counts. The chain is built from TRBV11-2 and TRBJ2-5; TRBD2 might be the D (6 bases). This CDR3 region has 16 residues. Deletions cut 1 base from V and 1 base from J, with 13 bases between. In germline, CDR1 is SGHAT, CDR2 FQNNGV. This CDR3 is CASSLVSGGLQETQYF. The CDR3 DNA sequence: TGTGCCAGCAGCTTAGTTTCCGGGGGTCTCCAAGAGACCCAGTACTTC.

This clonotype was observed a few times. V and J are TRBV7-8 and TRBJ2-1, with D perhaps assigned TRBD1 or TRBD2 (5 bases each). The V gene lost 5 bases and the J gene lost 0 bases, with 14 bases spanning the gap. The CDR3 totals 16 residues. Germline-derived CDR1 and CDR2 are SGHVS and FQNEAQ. CDR3 coding DNA: TGTGCCAGCAGCCAGGGACCACCGAGCTCCTACAATGAGCAGTTCTTC. Its translation is CASSQGPPSSYNEQFF.

The chain has TRBV7-2 and TRBJ1-2, with D perhaps matching TRBD1 (5 bases). V was cut by 5 bases and J by 9 bases, with 16 bases left in between. The length of the CDR3 is 13 residues. Germline V gene lookup returns CDR1 SGHTA and CDR2 FQGNSA. In DNA, the CDR3 is TGTGCCAGCAGCCAGACAGCTCTACCGCGCTACACCTTC. Protein product: CASSQTALPRYTF.

Concerning this clonotype: A much more abundant neighbour one base away suggests this may be a read error. V is TRBV7-9 and J is TRBJ2-3; 12 nucleotides align to TRBD2. The CDR3 is 16 amino acids. Germline CDR1 SEHNR, CDR2 FQNEAQ (reference sequence). This CDR3 is CVSSITSGGFTDTQYF. The CDR3 nucleotides read TGTGTCAGCAGCATAACTAGCGGGGGGTTCACAGATACGCAGTATTTT.

Only a few counts were recorded for this clonotype. The chain employs TRBV7-2 and TRBJ1-2; 7 bases map to TRBD1. With 4 bases clipped from V and 4 bases from J, the junction kept 3 bases outside the gene matches. Germline CDR1 SGHTA, CDR2 FQGNSA. This CDR3 spans 13 amino acids. The CDR3 DNA follows: TGTGCCAGCAGCTCCGGACAGGTCTATGGCTACACCTTC. It translates to CASSSGQVYGYTF.